This TCR beta chain is from a study of spatial heterogeneity in lung cancer. Overall study findings and caveats: In tumors, expanded intratumoral alpha and beta TCR counts tracked mutation counts.

The J segment lost 3 bases and the V segment lost 2 bases, leaving 6 bases of the junction unmatched. The CDR3 has 18 residues. The time point was: sample taken at primary tumor resection. Single TCR cDNA molecules each had their own unique molecular identifier. In TCRdb, the 5' RACE reads were re-called with MiXCR into one record per CDR3 protein. The table lists about 29,000 distinct CDR3 sequences, around 6.5% of them singletons. This clonotype was detected ten times or more. Antigen specificity is unknown. The gene calls are TRBV12-3 or TRBV12-4 and TRBJ2-1; 14 nucleotides line up with TRBD2. This receptor was identified in a male donor with early-stage non-small cell lung cancer. The specimen was lung tumor tissue, collected at surgery. The CDR3 here is CASSLPGLAGVYYNEQFF. Here the CDR3 DNA reads TGTGCCAGCAGTTTACCGGGACTAGCGGGGGTTTACTACAATGAGCAGTTCTTC.